This T cell receptor (beta chain) was captured by sequencing in a study of CD8 T cells in ankylosing spondylitis. General study findings and limits: In synovial fluid and blood from reactive arthritis, some motif variants were previously reported. Disease-linked clones reportedly concentrated significantly in matched ankylosing spondylitis synovial fluid.

Details on this clonotype: What it binds is unknown.

Quantitative 5'-RACE with molecular barcodes produced the TCR beta libraries. TCRdb reprocessed the 5' RACE reads with MiXCR, giving one entry per CDR3 protein. The sample lists roughly 150,000 distinct CDR3 sequences, under 35% occurring once. The CDR3 totals 11 residues. Germline V lookup: CDR1 KGHSH, CDR2 LQKENI. The ends were cut back, 6 bases at V and 7 bases at J, with 10 bases in the middle. The sequenced material came from synovial fluid, either unsorted or a sorted T cell fraction (not recorded which). The receptor's source is a male donor with ankylosing spondylitis. The rearrangement uses TRBV18 and TRBJ2-7; D ambiguous. The DNA of the CDR3 is TGTGCCAGCTCCCCCAACGAGGAGCAGTACTTC. This codes for CASSPNEEQYF.